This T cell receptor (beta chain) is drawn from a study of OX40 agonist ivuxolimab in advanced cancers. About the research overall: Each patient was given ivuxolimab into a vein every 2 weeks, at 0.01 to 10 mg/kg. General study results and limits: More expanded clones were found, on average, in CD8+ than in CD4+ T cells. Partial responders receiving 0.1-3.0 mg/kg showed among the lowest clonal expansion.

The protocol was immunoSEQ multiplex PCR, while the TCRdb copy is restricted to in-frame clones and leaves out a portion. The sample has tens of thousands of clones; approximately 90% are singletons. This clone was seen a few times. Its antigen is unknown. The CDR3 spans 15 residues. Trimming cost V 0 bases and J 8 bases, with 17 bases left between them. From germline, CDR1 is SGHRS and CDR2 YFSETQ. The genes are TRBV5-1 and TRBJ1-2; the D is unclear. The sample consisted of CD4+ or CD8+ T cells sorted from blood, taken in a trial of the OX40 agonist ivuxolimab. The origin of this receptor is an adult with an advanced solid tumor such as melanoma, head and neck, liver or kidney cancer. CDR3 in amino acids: CASSLADGTFGGYTF. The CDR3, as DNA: TGCGCCAGCAGCTTGGCCGACGGCACCTTTGGGGGCTACACCTTC.